The clone carrying this T cell receptor beta chain was seen repeatedly, ten times or more. Its antigen remains unknown. Excluded were patients with other autoimmune diseases, uncontrolled infections, pregnancy or lactation. The sample belongs to a study of Graves' ophthalmopathy and Graves' hyperthyroidism. The authors amplified TCR beta CDR3 regions from RNA transcripts. Amplification began with first-round RT-PCR using HTBI primers, then second-round multiplex PCR was performed. TCRdb reprocessed the multiplex PCR reads with MiXCR, giving one entry per CDR3 protein. The table includes approximately 640,000 distinct CDR3 sequences, just over 40% detected once. Study results and caveats: Ophthalmopathy was separated from stable hyperthyroidism by a 13-signature model with around 88% sensitivity and over 70% specificity.

The CDR3 loop spans 15 amino acids. The V gene lost 2 bases and the J gene lost 4 bases, with 14 bases spanning the gap. Germline CDR1 is SNHLY and CDR2 is FYNNEI. The material sequenced was peripheral blood. The chain recombines TRBV2 with TRBJ2-5; D remains unclear. The TCR comes from an adult man with Graves' ophthalmopathy. Written as DNA, the CDR3 is TGTGCCAGCAGTGAAAAGACCTTTTGGGGAGAGACCCAGTACTTC. Encoded protein: CASSEKTFWGETQYF.